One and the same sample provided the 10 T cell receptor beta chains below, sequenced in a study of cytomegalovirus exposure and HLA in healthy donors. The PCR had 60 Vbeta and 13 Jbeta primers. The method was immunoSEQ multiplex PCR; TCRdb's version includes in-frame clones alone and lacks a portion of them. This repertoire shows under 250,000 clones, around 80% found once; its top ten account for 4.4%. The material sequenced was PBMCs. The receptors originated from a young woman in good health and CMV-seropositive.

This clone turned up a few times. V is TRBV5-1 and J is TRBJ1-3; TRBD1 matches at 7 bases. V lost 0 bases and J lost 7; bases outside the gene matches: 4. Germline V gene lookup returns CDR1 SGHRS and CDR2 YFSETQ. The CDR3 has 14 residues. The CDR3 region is CASSLGQGANTIYF. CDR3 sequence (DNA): TGCGCCAGCAGCTTGGGACAGGGCGCGAACACCATATATTTT. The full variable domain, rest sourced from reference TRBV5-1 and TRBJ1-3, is KAGVTQTPRYLIKTRGQQVTLSCSPISGHRSVSWYQQTPGQGLQFLFEYFSETQRNKGNFPGRFSGRQFSNSRSEMNVSTLELGDSALYLCASSLGQGANTIYFGEGSWLTVV.

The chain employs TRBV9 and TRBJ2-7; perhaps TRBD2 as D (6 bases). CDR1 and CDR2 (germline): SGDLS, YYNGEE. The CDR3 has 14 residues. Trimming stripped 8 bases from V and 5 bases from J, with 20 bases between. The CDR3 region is CASNTGLLDDEQYF. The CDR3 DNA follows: TGTGCCAGTAATACGGGACTCCTCGACGACGAGCAGTACTTC.

CDR3 sequence: CASSSGLNYGYTF. The CDR3 nucleotides read TGTGCCAGCAGTTCCGGGTTGAACTATGGCTACACCTTC. The chain couples TRBV27 to TRBJ1-2; no definite D call. The CDR3 sequence is 13 residues long. Per germline, CDR1 MNHEY and CDR2 SMNVEV (reference sequence). Trimming shortened V by 4 bases and J by 2 bases, and 8 bases separated the two germline ends.

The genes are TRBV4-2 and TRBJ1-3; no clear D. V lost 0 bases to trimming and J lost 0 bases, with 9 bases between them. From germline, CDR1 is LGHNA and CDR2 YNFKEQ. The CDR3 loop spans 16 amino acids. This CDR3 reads CASSQDRPGSGNTIYF. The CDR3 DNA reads TGTGCCAGCAGCCAAGATCGGCCGGGCTCTGGAAACACCATATATTTT.

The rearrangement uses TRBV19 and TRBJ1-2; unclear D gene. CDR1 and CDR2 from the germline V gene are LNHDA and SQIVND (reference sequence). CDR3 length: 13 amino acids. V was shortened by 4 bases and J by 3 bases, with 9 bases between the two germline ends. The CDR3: CASSTGIDYGYTF. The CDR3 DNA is TGTGCCAGTAGTACCGGGATCGACTATGGCTACACCTTC.

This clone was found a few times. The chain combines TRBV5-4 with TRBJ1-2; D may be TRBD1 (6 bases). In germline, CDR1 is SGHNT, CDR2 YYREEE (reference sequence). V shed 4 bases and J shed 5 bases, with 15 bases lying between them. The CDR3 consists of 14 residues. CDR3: CASSVPGEGYGYTF. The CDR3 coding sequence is TGTGCCAGCAGCGTACCAGGGGAGGGGTATGGCTACACCTTC.

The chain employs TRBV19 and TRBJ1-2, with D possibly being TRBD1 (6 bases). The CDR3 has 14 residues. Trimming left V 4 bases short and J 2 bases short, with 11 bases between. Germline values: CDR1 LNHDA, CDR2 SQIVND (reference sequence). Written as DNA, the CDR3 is TGTGCCAGTAGTAATACAGGGTACAACTATGGCTACACCTTC. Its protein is CASSNTGYNYGYTF.

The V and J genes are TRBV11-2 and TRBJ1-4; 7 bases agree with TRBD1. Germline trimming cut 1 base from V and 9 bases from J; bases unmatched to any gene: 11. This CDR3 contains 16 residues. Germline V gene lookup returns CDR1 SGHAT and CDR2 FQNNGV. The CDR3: CASSLGQLRGPKKLFF. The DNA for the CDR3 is TGTGCCAGCAGCTTAGGACAGTTGAGGGGGCCTAAAAAACTGTTTTTT.

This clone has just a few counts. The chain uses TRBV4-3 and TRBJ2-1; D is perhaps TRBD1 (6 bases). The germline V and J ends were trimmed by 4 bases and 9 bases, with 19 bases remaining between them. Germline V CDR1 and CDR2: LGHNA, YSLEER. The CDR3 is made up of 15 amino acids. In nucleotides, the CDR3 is TGCGCCAGCAGCCTCGGGACATCCCTCCACGGTGAGCAGTTCTTC. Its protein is CASSLGTSLHGEQFF.

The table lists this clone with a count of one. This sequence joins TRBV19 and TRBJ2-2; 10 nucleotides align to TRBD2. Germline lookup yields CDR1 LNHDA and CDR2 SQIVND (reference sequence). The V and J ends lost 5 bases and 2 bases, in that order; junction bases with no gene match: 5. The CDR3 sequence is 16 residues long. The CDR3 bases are TGTGCCAGTAGTGTCACTAGCGGGGCTAACACCGGGGAGCTGTTTTTT. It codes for CASSVTSGANTGELFF.